The 19 T cell receptor beta chains given below trace back to one sample, sequenced in a study of blood T cell repertoires in COVID-19. Sequenced by immunoSEQ multiplex PCR; TCRdb stores in-frame clones only, minus some. Found here are 160,000 or so clones, approximately 78% of them singletons; the top ten hold 9.5% to 13%. The sequenced material came from peripheral blood. The receptors come from a human donor in a cohort sampled during active COVID-19.

The chain employs TRBV30 and TRBJ1-5; TRBD1 might be the D (6 bases). V lost 2 bases and J lost 1, with 12 bases in between. Germline V CDR1 and CDR2: GTSNPN, SVGIG (reference sequence). The CDR3 runs to 15 residues. In DNA form, the CDR3 reads TGTGCCTGGAGTAGGGGGACGGTGAGCAATCAGCCCCAGCATTTT. Translation gives CAWSRGTVSNQPQHF.

This clone was observed once. The chain recombines TRBV6-5 with TRBJ2-1; 7 bases are a match to TRBD2. Germline V gene data show CDR1 as MNHEY and CDR2 as SVGAGI. The V gene end was trimmed by 0 bases and the J gene end by 0 bases; junction bases not matched to a gene: 2. There are 16 residues in the CDR3. In DNA form, the CDR3 reads TGTGCCAGCAGTTACTCGGGCGGGAGCTCCTACAATGAGCAGTTCTTC. Its protein product is CASSYSGGSSYNEQFF.

The V and J genes are TRBV11-2 and TRBJ1-5; TRBD1 aligns across 7 bases. Germline V gives CDR1 SGHAT, CDR2 FQNNGV. The junction had 4 bases not matched to a gene; V was cut back by 0 bases and J by 2 bases. The CDR3 has 16 amino acids. CDR3 loop: CASSLEAGGRNQPQHF. CDR3 in DNA: TGTGCCAGCAGCTTAGAGGCAGGGGGTCGCAATCAGCCCCAGCATTTT.

V and J are TRBV3-1 (or the pseudogene TRBV3-2) and TRBJ2-7; D is undetermined. This CDR3 comprises 13 residues. CDR1 and CDR2 from the germline V gene are LGHDT and YNNKEL (reference sequence). Trimming pared 0 bases from V and 3 bases from J, leaving 6 bases between. CDR3 nucleotides: TGTGCCAGCAGCCAAGATTCAGGCTACGAGCAGTACTTC. Translation: CASSQDSGYEQYF.

The V and J genes are TRBV19 and TRBJ2-1, with 10 bases identical to TRBD1. CDR3 size: 14 residues. V was pared by 5 bases and J by 9 bases, with 7 bases of the junction left unmatched. Germline CDR1 is LNHDA and CDR2 is SQIVND (reference sequence). CDR3 loop: CASSWRQGAVEQFF. In DNA form, the CDR3 reads TGTGCCAGTAGTTGGAGACAGGGGGCGGTTGAGCAGTTCTTC.

The rearrangement joins TRBV19 to TRBJ1-1; tentative D call: TRBD1 (6 bases). This CDR3 has 13 residues. The germline V gene has CDR1 LNHDA and CDR2 SQIVND (reference sequence). The ends were cut back, 6 bases at V and 3 bases at J, with 11 bases in the middle. CDR3 bases: TGTGCCAGTAGGGACAGCGGATACACTGAAGCTTTCTTT. Its protein product is CASRDSGYTEAFF.

The gene calls are TRBV25-1 and TRBJ1-3; D might be TRBD1 (6 bases). Germline assignment: CDR1 MGHDK and CDR2 SYGVNS. V was cut by 6 bases and J by 1 base, with 10 bases left in between. The CDR3 loop spans 14 amino acids. This CDR3 is CASSQQGSGNTIYF. The CDR3 DNA reads TGTGCCAGCAGCCAACAGGGATCTGGAAACACCATATATTTT. Looking up the rest from reference TRBV25-1 and TRBJ1-3 gives the full variable domain: EADIYQTPRYLVIGTGKKITLECSQTMGHDKMYWYQQDPGMELHLIHYSYGVNSTEKGDLSSESTVSRIRTEHFPLTLESARPSHTSQYLCASSQQGSGNTIYFGEGSWLTVV.

V usage is TRBV4-3 and J usage is TRBJ1-2, with 8 bases lining up with TRBD1. This CDR3 region has 14 residues. Trimming took 4 bases from V and 7 from J; bases not matched to a gene: 8. The germline CDR1 and CDR2 sequences are LGHNA and YSLEER. The CDR3 loop is CASSRSDRASGYTF. CDR3 nucleotide sequence: TGCGCCAGCAGCCGCTCGGACAGGGCAAGTGGCTACACCTTC.

The rearrangement uses TRBV13 and TRBJ1-1; the D is unclear. The V end was cut by 4 bases, the J end by 1 base, with 10 bases between. The CDR3 totals 14 residues. Germline-derived CDR1 and CDR2 are PRHDT and FYEKMQ (reference sequence). CDR3 residues: CASSSGLGNTEAFF. Written as DNA, the CDR3 is TGTGCCAGCAGCTCGGGGTTGGGGAACACTGAAGCTTTCTTT.

This clone was picked up one time. The J gene is TRBJ2-5, the V gene TRBV25-1; D gene uncertain. Germline CDR1 and CDR2: MGHDK and SYGVNS. This CDR3 contains 14 residues. Trimming shortened V by 4 bases and J by 5 bases, and 14 bases separated the two germline ends. CDR3 in DNA: TGTGCCAGCAGTGTTGGGCGCCAGCTTGAGACCCAGTACTTC. It encodes CASSVGRQLETQYF. Full variable domain (outside the CDR3, taken from reference TRBV25-1 and TRBJ2-5): EADIYQTPRYLVIGTGKKITLECSQTMGHDKMYWYQQDPGMELHLIHYSYGVNSTEKGDLSSESTVSRIRTEHFPLTLESARPSHTSQYLCASSVGRQLETQYFGPGTRLLVL.

Here the CDR3 reads CASSFIAGGRSTGELFF. As DNA, the CDR3 is TGTGCCAGCAGTTTTATAGCGGGGGGGCGTAGCACCGGGGAGCTGTTTTTT. The chain couples TRBV28 to TRBJ2-2; 11 nucleotides match TRBD2. J lost 4 bases, V lost 3 bases, and 7 bases had no gene match. CDR1 is MDHEN and CDR2 is SYDVKM in the germline V gene. CDR3 length equals 17 residues.

This sequence joins TRBV12-3 or TRBV12-4 and TRBJ1-4, with D possibly TRBD1 on 5 matching bases. The CDR3 totals 13 residues. The V end lost 8 bases, the J end lost 7 bases, and 14 bases lay between the germline ends. Here the CDR3 DNA reads TGTGCCAGCCCCAGGGAAGGGGTTGAAAAACTGTTTTTT. It specifies CASPREGVEKLFF.

The genes are TRBV7-8 and TRBJ2-5; D might be TRBD1 (5 bases). Germline values: CDR1 SGHVS, CDR2 FQNEAQ. Trimming took off 5 bases at V and 5 bases at J, with 15 bases between the two ends. This CDR3 spans 14 amino acids. The CDR3: CASSPRRGGETQYF. CDR3 in DNA: TGTGCCAGCAGCCCCCGAAGGGGCGGCGAGACCCAGTACTTC.

This chain links TRBV30 with TRBJ2-2, with 7 bases identical to TRBD1. This CDR3 is 16 amino acids long. Germline trimming cut 4 bases from V and 1 base from J; bases unmatched to any gene: 9. Per germline, CDR1 GTSNPN and CDR2 SVGIG (reference sequence). The chain's CDR3 is CAWTGQPYRNTGELFF. CDR3 coding DNA: TGTGCCTGGACGGGACAGCCCTACCGGAACACCGGGGAGCTGTTTTTT.

This clone was detected only once. This chain uses TRBV11-2 with TRBJ2-6; 11 bases align to TRBD2. The trim removed 5 bases at V and 0 bases at J, leaving 3 bases unmatched. The CDR3 extends over 17 amino acids. CDR1 SGHAT and CDR2 FQNNGV come from the germline V gene. Written as DNA, the CDR3 is TGTGCCAGCAGCCCTAGCGGGAGGAGCTCTGGGGCCAACGTCCTGACTTTC. Translating gives CASSPSGRSSGANVLTF.

This chain links TRBV12-5 with TRBJ2-1, with 10 positions matching TRBD2. The germline V gene has CDR1 LGHNT and CDR2 FRNRAP. There are 15 residues in the CDR3. V was pared by 3 bases and J by 7 bases, with 6 bases of the junction left unmatched. The DNA of the CDR3 is TGTGCTAGTGGTTTACTAGCGGGAAATGTGAATGAGCAGTTCTTC. This codes for CASGLLAGNVNEQFF. Using reference TRBV12-5 and TRBJ2-1 for the parts outside the CDR3, the full variable domain is DARVTQTPRHKVTEMGQEVTMRCQPILGHNTVFWYRQTMMQGLELLAYFRNRAPLDDSGMPKDRFSAEMPDATLATLKIQPSEPRDSAVYFCASGLLAGNVNEQFFGPGTRLTVL.

The chain employs TRBV19 and TRBJ2-1; D call uncertain. The V gene lost 6 bases and the J gene lost 3 bases, with 9 bases spanning the gap. The germline V gene encodes CDR1 LNHDA and CDR2 SQIVND (reference sequence). This CDR3 region has 13 residues. The CDR3: CASSYRNYNEQFF. In DNA, the CDR3 is TGTGCCAGTAGCTACAGAAACTACAATGAGCAGTTCTTC.

The chain uses TRBV2 and TRBJ2-5; a possible D gene is TRBD2 (6 bases). Germline CDR1 SNHLY, CDR2 FYNNEI. V shed 0 bases and J shed 4 bases, with 12 bases lying between them. The CDR3 totals 15 residues. The CDR3 loop reads CASSEAGDFSETQYF. CDR3 nucleotide sequence: TGTGCCAGCAGTGAAGCGGGGGACTTTTCAGAGACCCAGTACTTC.

The V and J genes are TRBV27 and TRBJ1-2; D perhaps matches TRBD1 (6 bases). The germline CDR1 and CDR2 sequences are MNHEY and SMNVEV (reference sequence). V was pared by 4 bases and J by 3 bases, with 15 bases between. The CDR3 runs 15 residues. Here the CDR3 reads CASSSAGAHYYGYTF. The CDR3 bases are TGTGCCAGCAGTTCTGCAGGGGCGCATTACTATGGCTACACCTTC.